This TCR beta chain was documented in a study of cytomegalovirus exposure and HLA in healthy donors. On the study more broadly: Earlier findings included about 120 million unique TCR beta sequences obtained from about 180 million T cells.

Germline V lookup: CDR1 SGHRS, CDR2 YFSETQ. CDR3 size: 14 residues. Trimming took off 4 bases at V and 3 bases at J, with 14 bases between the two ends. The PCR used 60 Vbeta and 13 Jbeta primers. Using immunoSEQ multiplex PCR, the repertoire was profiled, and TCRdb retains in-frame clones only, with some absent. The data contain fewer than 150,000 clones, around three quarters of them singletons. Healthy donors of bone marrow made up the group. The sequence came from a man in his forties in good health and CMV-seronegative. The specimen was PBMCs. V is TRBV5-1 and J is TRBJ2-7; perhaps TRBD1 as D (6 bases). CDR3 residues: CASSPGDPRYEQYF. DNA of the CDR3: TGCGCCAGCAGCCCAGGGGACCCACGCTACGAGCAGTACTTC.